This TCR beta chain came from a study of PD-1 blockade in classical Hodgkin lymphoma. Study in general: A 3 mg/kg intravenous dose of nivolumab was received by patients every 2 weeks.

After autologous stem cell transplantation all patients relapsed, and prior brentuximab vedotin exposure differed between cohorts. This clone was seen a handful of times. Antigen: not known. Trimming took 3 bases from V and 1 from J, leaving 3 bases between them. The CDR3 runs 12 residues. Germline CDR1 WNHNN, CDR2 SYGVQD (reference sequence). Study-wide findings and caveats: At C4D1, TCR diversity had climbed significantly for CD4+ cells, though not for CD8+ cells. Lower baseline TCR diversity marked trial partial responders and progressors. TCR diversity at baseline was reported to be reduced in newly diagnosed patients relative to healthy donors.

Method: immunoSEQ multiplex PCR; TCRdb's copy keeps in-frame clones and lacks some. This table holds 75,000 to 100,000 clones, approximately 83% found once. The chain combines TRBV10-1 with TRBJ1-1, with D hard to call. The clonotype was recovered from a human donor with classical Hodgkin lymphoma. The material sequenced was peripheral blood mononuclear cells (PBMCs), taken at baseline. CDR3 sequence reads: CASSEGNTEAFF. For the CDR3, the DNA is TGCGCCAGCAGTGAAGGGAACACTGAAGCTTTCTTT.